Here is one T cell receptor beta chain with its context. Its antigen is still unknown. The data were obtained in a study of cytomegalovirus exposure and HLA in healthy donors. Study-level points and caveats: According to an earlier analysis, most TCR beta V segments yielded productive rearrangements about 87% or about 30% of the time. CMV serostatus was the only immune exposure information that was available.

The study ran its PCR with 60 Vbeta and 13 Jbeta primers. Measured with immunoSEQ multiplex PCR; TCRdb has only the in-frame clones, and not every one. Here the sample spans about 130,000 clones, about 80% being singletons. The sequenced material came from PBMCs. The clonotype was recovered from a human donor in good health.

The CDR3 here is CASRPRGTEAFF. CDR3 sequence (DNA): TGTGCCAGTAGACCTCGGGGAACTGAAGCTTTCTTT. This chain uses TRBV19 with TRBJ1-1, with no clear D. Deletions cut 6 bases from V and 5 bases from J, with 10 bases between. The germline V gene encodes CDR1 LNHDA and CDR2 SQIVND (reference sequence). This CDR3 has 12 amino acids.